This T cell receptor (beta chain) was observed in a study of Graves' ophthalmopathy and Graves' hyperthyroidism. This clonotype was recorded at least ten times. Its cognate antigen is unknown. The authors amplified TCR beta CDR3 regions from RNA transcripts. HTBI primers were employed in first-round RT-PCR, then a second-round multiplex PCR followed. TCRdb reprocessed the multiplex PCR reads via MiXCR and lists one record per CDR3 protein. Among 340,000 or so distinct CDR3 sequences listed, roughly 15% were seen once. The study enrolled ophthalmopathy donors with moderate-to-severe activity, CAS ≥3, NOSPECS ≥4 and duration under 3 months. Clinical symptoms, serum thyroxine, TRAb, thyroid ultrasound and orbital computed tomography were relied on for diagnosis. Per the germline V gene, CDR1 is MDHEN and CDR2 is SYDVKM. V gave up 6 bases and J gave up 1 base; unmatched junction bases: 4. The CDR3 extends over 15 amino acids.

Study observations and caveats: Most expanded thyroid clonotypes above 0.001 frequency also appeared in blood.

Sequenced material: peripheral blood. This TCR derives from an adult man with Graves' ophthalmopathy. This chain links TRBV28 with TRBJ2-7, with TRBD2 identical over 12 bases. The CDR3 DNA reads as TGTGCCAGCAGACCCCTAGCGGGGGGGTCCTACGAGCAGTACTTC. Encoded protein: CASRPLAGGSYEQYF.